The sequence of this TCR beta chain was determined in a study of OX40 agonist ivuxolimab in advanced cancers. Regarding the complete study: Ivuxolimab was a fully human IgG2 agonistic monoclonal antibody targeting the costimulatory receptor OX40 (CD134). Intravenous ivuxolimab was administered to patients every 2 weeks at six dose levels: 0.01, 0.1, 0.3, 1.5, 3 and 10 mg/kg. Of the 50 to 55 patients in dose escalation, about 20 had hepatocellular carcinoma, roughly 15 had melanoma, 9 had renal cell carcinoma and 9 had head and neck cancer. In the dose-escalation cohort, approximately 80% of patients were male, and the mean age was 60 years with a range of roughly 20 to 85. Patients were allowed to have had prior anti-PD-1, anti-PD-L1 or anti-CTLA-4 therapy, and around 40% of the dose-escalation patients had previously received checkpoint inhibitors. Partial responses occurred in three dose-escalation patients: two with cutaneous melanoma and one with hepatocellular carcinoma. Peripheral TCRbeta sequencing aimed to test whether ivuxolimab altered TCR sequence diversity and caused clonal T-cell expansion. The paper reports the monotherapy dose-escalation portion (N of about 50 patients) of the phase I ivuxolimab trial.

Findings and caveats that apply to the study as a whole: After ivuxolimab, CD8+ T cells had more expanded clones than CD4+ T cells on average. Which antigens the clonally expanded peripheral T cells were specific for was not determined. In the 0.1-3.0 mg/kg groups, partial responders had among the lowest normalized peripheral clonal expansion, particularly in CD8+ T cells. Low levels of normalized T-cell clonal expansion were also seen in some patients who did not respond. At doses from 0.1 to 3.0 mg/kg, clonal expansion was seen in both CD4+ and CD8+ blood T cells between baseline and week 6.

Patients with a history of autoimmune disease or receiving systemic immunosuppression were excluded from the trial. In every dose cohort, peripheral blood was drawn for TCR sequencing at baseline, cycle 4 day 1, and cycle 7 day 1. Samples were obtained from an open-label, multicenter, first-in-human phase I dose-escalation trial of ivuxolimab. Adults with locally advanced or metastatic melanoma, renal cell carcinoma, hepatocellular carcinoma or head and neck squamous cell carcinoma were enrolled in the trial. CD4+ and CD8+ T cells were sorted separately from peripheral blood before TCR sequencing. There are 17 amino acids in the CDR3, from cysteine to phenylalanine inclusive. Just CDR3 DNA is preserved here, 51 bases in frame from base 1. The germline V gene encodes CDR1 MGHRA and CDR2 YSYEKL. The V end gives up 1 base and the J end 5 bases, leaving 10 bases in the junction not matched to a gene.

A remark on this clone: Its antigen is still unknown. No per-base quality is available; no much larger clone lies one base away.

To sequence the TCRbeta CDR3 region, genomic DNA was isolated from the sorted cells. The immunoSEQ Assay was used to sequence the TCRbeta CDR3 regions. Held by TCRdb, this immuneACCESS table contains in-frame sequences only and omits some clones. Under half of the omission traces to an unresolved V gene where checked; the cause of the rest is unknown. The sample data list around 63,000 clones, and roughly nine tenths of these were observed just once. Of the sample, approximately 11% is held by the ten largest clones. This TCR derives from an adult with an advanced solid tumor such as melanoma, head and neck, liver or kidney cancer. The V gene is TRBV4-1 and the J gene is TRBJ2-5; 10 bases in the middle match TRBD1. The source was CD4+ or CD8+ T cells sorted from blood, collected in a trial of the OX40 agonist ivuxolimab. The nucleotide sequence is TGCGCCAGCAGCCAAGGCCGGACAGGGGGGTTCCAGGAGACCCAGTACTTC. Translated, this is CASSQGRTGGFQETQYF.